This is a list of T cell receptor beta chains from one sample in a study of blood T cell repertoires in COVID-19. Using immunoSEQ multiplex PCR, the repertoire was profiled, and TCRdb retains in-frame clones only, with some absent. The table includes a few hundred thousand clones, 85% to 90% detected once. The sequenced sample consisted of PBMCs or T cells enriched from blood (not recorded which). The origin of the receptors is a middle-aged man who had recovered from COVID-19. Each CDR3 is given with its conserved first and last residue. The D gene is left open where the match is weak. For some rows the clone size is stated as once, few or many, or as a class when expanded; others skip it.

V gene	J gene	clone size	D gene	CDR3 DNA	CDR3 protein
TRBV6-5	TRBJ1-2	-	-	TGTGCCAGCAGCCTCTGGTCAGGGAGGGACTATGGCTACACCTTC	CASSLWSGRDYGYTF
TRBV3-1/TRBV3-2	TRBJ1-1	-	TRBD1	TGTGCCAGCACCCACAGGGGGGACACTGAAGCTTTCTTT	CASTHRGDTEAFF
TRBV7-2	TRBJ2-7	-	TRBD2	TGTGCCAGCAAGGTGGCGGGAGTCTACGAGCAGTACTTC	CASKVAGVYEQYF
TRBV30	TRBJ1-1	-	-	TGTGCCTGGAGTGTCCTGGAGTTCAACACTGAAGCTTTCTTT	CAWSVLEFNTEAFF
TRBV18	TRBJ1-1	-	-	TGTGCCAGCTCACCTAGCGGGGGAGGTGGGACTGAAGCTTTCTTT	CASSPSGGGGTEAFF
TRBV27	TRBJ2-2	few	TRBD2	TGTGCCAGCAGTTCTAGCGGGATAGGGACCGGGGAGCTGTTTTTT	CASSSSGIGTGELFF
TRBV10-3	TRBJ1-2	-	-	TGTGCCATCAGTGAACCGAACAGTAATGGGTATGGCTACACCTTC	CAISEPNSNGYGYTF
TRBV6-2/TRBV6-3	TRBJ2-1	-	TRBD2	TGTGCCAGCAGTTCTACCCGAGGCCAGCGGGGTTACTACAATGAGCAGTTCTTC	CASSSTRGQRGYYNEQFF
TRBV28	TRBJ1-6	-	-	TGTGCCAGCAGTCCCCCAAATTCACCCCTCCACTTT	CASSPPNSPLHF
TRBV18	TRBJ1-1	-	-	TGTGCCAGTCGAAGGGCCCTACAGGACACTGAAGCTTTCTTT	CASRRALQDTEAFF
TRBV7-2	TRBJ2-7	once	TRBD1	TGTGCCAGCAGCCTACAGACAGGGAATGACTACGAGCAGTACTTC	CASSLQTGNDYEQYF
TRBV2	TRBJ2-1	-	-	TGTGCCAGCATTGTCAGGGTCGGCAATGAGCAGTTCTTC	CASIVRVGNEQFF
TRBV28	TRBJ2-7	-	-	TGTGCCAGCAGTTTAGTCGGCTACGAGCAGTACTTC	CASSLVGYEQYF
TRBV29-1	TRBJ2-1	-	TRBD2	TGCAGCGTTGGGCACCTAGCGGGAGACAATGAGCAGTTCTTC	CSVGHLAGDNEQFF
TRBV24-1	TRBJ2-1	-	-	TGTGCCACCAGTGACCATACCCGGCTAGCAAGGAATGAGCAGTTCTTC	CATSDHTRLARNEQFF
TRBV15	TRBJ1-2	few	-	TGTGCCACCAGCAGAGATCTGGCCGAGGGCTATGGCTACACCTTC	CATSRDLAEGYGYTF
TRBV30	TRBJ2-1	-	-	TGTGCCTGGGTCGAGTGGCGGGCTAACTTTAACAATGAGCAGTTCTTC	CAWVEWRANFNNEQFF
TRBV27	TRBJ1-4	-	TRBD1	TGTGCCAGCAGCTCCGGGACAGGGGAAGGAAAACTGTTTTTT	CASSSGTGEGKLFF
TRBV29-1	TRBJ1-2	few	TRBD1	TGCAGCAGCACCGGGACAGGGGGCGTCTATGGCTACACCTTC	CSSTGTGGVYGYTF
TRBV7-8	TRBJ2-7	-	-	TGTGCCAGCACTAGTAACGACGAGCAGTACTTC	CASTSNDEQYF
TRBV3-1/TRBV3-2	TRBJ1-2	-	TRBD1	TGTGCCAGCAGCCAAGGTCGGGACAGCGGGGGGAGCGGCTACACCTTC	CASSQGRDSGGSGYTF
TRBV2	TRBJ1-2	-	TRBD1	TGTGCCAGCAGTGAACAGGGGGCCTACTATGGCTACACCTTC	CASSEQGAYYGYTF
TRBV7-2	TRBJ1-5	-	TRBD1	TGTGCCAGCAGCTTAGCGGACAGGGTGTATAGCAATCAGCCCCAGCATTTT	CASSLADRVYSNQPQHF
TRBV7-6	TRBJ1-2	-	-	TGTGCCAGCAGCTCCGACAGGACTAGAGGCTACACCTTC	CASSSDRTRGYTF
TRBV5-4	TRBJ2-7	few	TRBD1	TGTGCCAGCAGCTTGGCCGGGACAGGATATGTGGAGCAGTACTTC	CASSLAGTGYVEQYF
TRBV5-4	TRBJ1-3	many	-	TGTGCCAGCAGCTTGGGACAGCTAACGAGCACCATATATTTT	CASSLGQLTSTIYF
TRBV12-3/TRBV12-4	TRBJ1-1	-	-	TGTGCCAGCAGTATACGCGGGGTAACTGAAGCTTTCTTT	CASSIRGVTEAFF
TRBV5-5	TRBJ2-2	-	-	TGTGCCAGCAGCAGGGTCTTTGCCGGGGGAGGCTACACCGGGGAGCTGTTTTTT	CASSRVFAGGGYTGELFF
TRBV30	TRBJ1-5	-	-	TGTGCCTGGAGGCAATCCTATGGCAATCAGCCCCAGCATTTT	CAWRQSYGNQPQHF
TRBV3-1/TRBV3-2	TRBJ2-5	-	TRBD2	TGTGCCAGCAGCCAAGATTTCGCAAGCGGGAACAAGGAGACCCAGTACTTC	CASSQDFASGNKETQYF
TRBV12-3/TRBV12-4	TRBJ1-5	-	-	TGTGCCAGCAGACCAGGGGTTAGTCAGCCCCAGCATTTT	CASRPGVSQPQHF
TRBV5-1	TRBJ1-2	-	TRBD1	TGCGCCAGCAGCTTGCCTACAGGGGGATACTATGGCTACACCTTC	CASSLPTGGYYGYTF
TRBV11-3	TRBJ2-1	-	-	TGTGCCAGCAGCTTAGGACTGGGTGAGCAGTTCTTC	CASSLGLGEQFF
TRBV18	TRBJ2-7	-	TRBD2	TGTGCCAGCTCACCCCTGCCGGGGAGCGGGAGGAACGAGCAGTACTTC	CASSPLPGSGRNEQYF
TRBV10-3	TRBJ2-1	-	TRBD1	TGTGCCATCGGGGGACAGGGGCGCAATGAGCAGTTCTTC	CAIGGQGRNEQFF
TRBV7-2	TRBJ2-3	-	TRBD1	TGTGCCAGCAGGAGACAGGGGGGCACAGATACGCAGTATTTT	CASRRQGGTDTQYF
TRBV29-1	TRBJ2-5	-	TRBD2	TGCAGCGTTGCCAGCGGGGTGGGAGAGACCCAGTACTTC	CSVASGVGETQYF
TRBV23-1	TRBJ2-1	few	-	TGCGCCAGCAGTCACCCCCGCACGGTCCGGGAGTACAATGAGCAGTTCTTC	CASSHPRTVREYNEQFF
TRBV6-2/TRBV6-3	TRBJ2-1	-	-	TGTGCCAGCAGTGGGAGGGGGGTACCCTCCTACAATGAGCAGTTCTTC	CASSGRGVPSYNEQFF
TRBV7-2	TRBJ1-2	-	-	TGTGCCAGCAGCTCCGGACAGCAGAGCTATGGCTACACCTTC	CASSSGQQSYGYTF